Detailed here is one T cell receptor beta chain. Antigen specificity is unknown. The sample is drawn from a study of cytomegalovirus exposure and HLA in healthy donors. About the study: Inside one of the first data releases sat roughly 80 million unique TCRs taken from HLA-typed donors. General study points: The study labeled more than 150 TCR beta chains cytomegalovirus-associated. Exclusion as indistinguishable affected some V segments, including TRBV6-2 and TRBV6-3. Later analysis showed most CMV-associated TCR beta chains appearing HLA-restricted.

Amplification used 60 Vbeta primers and 13 Jbeta primers. Repertoires were generated with immunoSEQ multiplex PCR, while TCRdb's copy carries only in-frame clones and drops some. The profile shows around 99,000 clones, 77% of them singletons. The germline gives CDR1 SQVTM, CDR2 ANQGSEA. This CDR3 region has 17 residues. V lost 0 bases, J lost 4 bases, and 16 bases lay in between. The chain is built from TRBV29-1 and TRBJ2-6, with D possibly TRBD1 on 6 matching bases. This clonotype was obtained from a man between 50 and 59 years old in good health and CMV-seropositive. Material: PBMCs. The CDR3 is CSVEDPDSISGANVLTF. The DNA of the CDR3 is TGCAGCGTTGAAGATCCGGACAGTATATCCGGGGCCAACGTCCTGACTTTC.